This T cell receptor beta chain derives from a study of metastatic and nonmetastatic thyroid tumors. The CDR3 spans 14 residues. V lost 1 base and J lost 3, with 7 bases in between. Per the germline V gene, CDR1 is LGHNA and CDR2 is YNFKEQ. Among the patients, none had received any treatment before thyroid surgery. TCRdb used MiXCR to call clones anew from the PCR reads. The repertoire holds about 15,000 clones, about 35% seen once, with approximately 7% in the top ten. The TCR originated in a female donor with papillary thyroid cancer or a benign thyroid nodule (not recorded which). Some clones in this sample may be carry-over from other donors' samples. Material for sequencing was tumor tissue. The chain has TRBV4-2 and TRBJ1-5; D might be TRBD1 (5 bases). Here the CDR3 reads CASSQVGTNQPQHF. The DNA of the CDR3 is TGTGCCAGCAGCCAAGTTGGGACCAATCAGCCCCAGCATTTT.